This T cell receptor (beta chain) originates from a study of patients and donors after allogeneic stem cell transplantation. V lost 5 bases, J lost 2 bases, and 18 bases lay in between. The CDR3 extends over 17 amino acids. Germline V gene lookup returns CDR1 SGHAT and CDR2 FQDESV (reference sequence). TCRdb called the RT-PCR reads again in MiXCR, with one record for every CDR3 protein. The sample has about 410,000 distinct CDR3 sequences; under 20% are singletons. This clonotype was seen only a few times. This sequence originates from a human donor who was either an allogeneic HSCT recipient or a stem cell or donor lymphocyte infusion donor (not recorded which). It is not recorded whose cells these are; they may come from a transplant donor. Material: blood, either unsorted or a sorted T cell fraction (not recorded which). The rearrangement joins TRBV11-1 to TRBJ2-2, with D perhaps TRBD1 or TRBD2 (6 bases each). The CDR3 DNA is TGTGCCAGCAGCCTCTCGTACGGGGGCCATAACACCGGGGAGCTGTTTTTT. Translation: CASSLSYGGHNTGELFF.